A selection of T cell receptor beta chains follows, all from one sample in a study of blood T cell repertoires in COVID-19. Generated by immunoSEQ multiplex PCR, the TCRdb table keeps only in-frame clones and is missing some. The sample holds roughly 200,000 clones; roughly 86% are singletons and the top ten take approximately 23%. Sequenced sample: PBMCs or T cells enriched from blood (not recorded which). These receptors came from a woman aged 40-49 years in a cohort exposed to, infected with or recovered from COVID-19 (not recorded which). The CDR3 runs from the conserved cysteine through the conserved F or W. Fields, in order: V gene, D gene, J gene, clone size, CDR3 DNA, CDR3 protein. The D gene is left open where the match is weak. Clone size, where shown, is once, few, many, or a class for clones that have expanded.

TRBV25-1	NA	TRBJ2-3	NA	TGTGCCAGCAGTAACTCAGGGGATACGCAGTATTTT	CASSNSGDTQYF
TRBV5-1	TRBD1	TRBJ2-7	NA	TGCGCCAGCAGCTTGTCGGGACAGGGCCCCCTCGAGCAGTACTTC	CASSLSGQGPLEQYF
TRBV7-2	TRBD2	TRBJ2-1	NA	TGTGCCAGCAGCGGACGACTAGCGGGGGGGACAAATGAGCAGTTCTTC	CASSGRLAGGTNEQFF
TRBV2	NA	TRBJ1-1	NA	TGTGCCAGCACATCCAGGGTAACTGAAGCTTTCTTT	CASTSRVTEAFF
TRBV10-1	TRBD2	TRBJ2-1	NA	TGCGCCAGCAGTAACCTAGCGGCCGGATCCTACAATGAGCAGTTCTTC	CASSNLAAGSYNEQFF
TRBV27	NA	TRBJ1-2	NA	TGTGCCAGCAGTTTATCTTGGAGGGTAGGGTTCTATGGCTACACCTTC	CASSLSWRVGFYGYTF
TRBV27	NA	TRBJ2-1	NA	TGTGCCAGCAGATTCTCGACAGCGAGCTCCTACAATGAGCAGTTCTTC	CASRFSTASSYNEQFF
TRBV28	NA	TRBJ1-2	NA	TGTGCCAGCAGTTTCGGAGGCTATGGCTACACCTTC	CASSFGGYGYTF
TRBV4-2	NA	TRBJ2-1	NA	TGTGCCAGCAGCCAAGACAAGCAGTTCTTC	CASSQDKQFF
TRBV4-2	TRBD1	TRBJ1-2	NA	TGTGCCAGCAGCCGGAATCCCGGGACAGGGGACTATGGCTACACCTTC	CASSRNPGTGDYGYTF
TRBV29-1	NA	TRBJ1-1	NA	TGCAGCGTTGCCGACACTGAAGCTTTCTTT	CSVADTEAFF
TRBV28	TRBD1	TRBJ1-2	NA	TGTGCCAGCAGTCTCGGACAGGGGAACTTCTTC	CASSLGQGNFF
TRBV13	TRBD2	TRBJ2-2	NA	TGTGCCAGCAGCCGACTAGCGGGAGGTTCTGACGGGGAGCTGTTTTTT	CASSRLAGGSDGELFF
TRBV6-5	TRBD2	TRBJ2-1	NA	TGTGCCAGCAGTTCAATAGCGGGGGGGCCGCATGAGCAGTTCTTC	CASSSIAGGPHEQFF
TRBV7-9	TRBD2	TRBJ2-7	few	TGTGCCAGCAGCCCTCGGACTAGCGGGGGAGTTACCTACGAGCAGTACTTC	CASSPRTSGGVTYEQYF
TRBV13	NA	TRBJ2-4	NA	TGTGCCAGCAGCGAAATATTGACAGCTAAAAACATTCAGTACTTC	CASSEILTAKNIQYF
TRBV10-3	NA	TRBJ1-2	NA	TGTGCCGTTCAAACAGAGACTAACTATGGCTACACCTTC	CAVQTETNYGYTF
TRBV25-1	TRBD1	TRBJ1-2	NA	TGTGCCAGCAGTGGGGGACAGTTCTATGGCTACACCTTC	CASSGGQFYGYTF
TRBV19	TRBD1	TRBJ1-3	NA	TGTGCCAGTAGTCTCAACCGGGACAGTGGAAACACCATATATTTT	CASSLNRDSGNTIYF
TRBV19	NA	TRBJ2-7	few	TGTGCCAGCGGACACCCGTTGACCTACGAGCAGTACTTC	CASGHPLTYEQYF
TRBV5-1	TRBD1	TRBJ2-1	NA	TGCGCCAGCAGACTCGGACAGGGAGGCGCGGATGAGCAGTTCTTC	CASRLGQGGADEQFF
TRBV14	TRBD1	TRBJ2-1	NA	TGTGCCAGCAGCCAAGGACAGGGGAGCGGCAATGAGCAGTTCTTC	CASSQGQGSGNEQFF
TRBV30	TRBD1	TRBJ2-1	NA	TGTGCCTGGCGGATAGGGACAGCTCGGTTCTTC	CAWRIGTARFF
TRBV6-5	TRBD2	TRBJ2-7	NA	TGTGCCATCCGCCCAACGACTAGCGGCGAGCAGTACTTC	CAIRPTTSGEQYF
TRBV5-5	TRBD2	TRBJ2-3	NA	TGTGCCAGCGGGGACGGGGGGTACACAGATACGCAGTATTTT	CASGDGGYTDTQYF
TRBV9	TRBD1	TRBJ1-2	NA	TGTGCCAGCAGCGTACAGGACAGGGGCGCTTATGGCTACACCTTC	CASSVQDRGAYGYTF
TRBV7-9	NA	TRBJ2-1	NA	TGTGCCAGCAGCTCCCATCCAATCAGGGGTTCCTACAATGAGCAGTTCTTC	CASSSHPIRGSYNEQFF
TRBV5-1	NA	TRBJ2-3	NA	TGCGCCAGCAGCTTTGCGGGAACTAGCACAGATACGCAGTATTTT	CASSFAGTSTDTQYF
TRBV5-4	NA	TRBJ1-3	NA	TGTGCCAGCAGCTTGGACACCTCAGGGGTCTCTGGAAACACCATATATTTT	CASSLDTSGVSGNTIYF
TRBV2	NA	TRBJ1-1	NA	TGTGCCAGCGGGGAGGACATACGGAACACTGAAGCTTTCTTT	CASGEDIRNTEAFF
TRBV6-5	NA	TRBJ1-6	NA	TGTGCCAGCAGTTACTCGAACGGGGTTGGTTCACCCCTCCACTTT	CASSYSNGVGSPLHF
TRBV12-5	NA	TRBJ2-5	few	TGTGCTAGTGGTTTGGGACTGATGGAGACCCAGTACTTC	CASGLGLMETQYF
TRBV3-1/TRBV3-2	TRBD2	TRBJ2-5	NA	TGTGCCAGCAGCCTGCGGACTAGCGGGCAAGAGACCCAGTACTTC	CASSLRTSGQETQYF
TRBV5-8	TRBD2	TRBJ2-5	NA	TGTGCCAGCAGCCCGGGAGGGTTGGAGACCCAGTACTTC	CASSPGGLETQYF
TRBV18	NA	TRBJ2-2	NA	TGTGCCAGCTCTCCCGTCCCCGGGGAGCTGTTTTTT	CASSPVPGELFF
TRBV15	NA	TRBJ1-1	NA	TGTGCCACCAGCAGAGAGTACCGGGGTACTGAAGCTTTCTTT	CATSREYRGTEAFF
TRBV11-3	TRBD2	TRBJ2-3	once	TGTGCCAGCATCCGCTCCGTTAGCGGGAGGGCCGGGGATACGCAGTATTTT	CASIRSVSGRAGDTQYF
TRBV19	TRBD1	TRBJ2-7	NA	TGTGCCAGTAGTCCTGGGGGGACAGGGGCCTACGAGCAGTACTTC	CASSPGGTGAYEQYF
TRBV7-9	TRBD2	TRBJ2-3	NA	TGTGCCAGCAGGCTAACTAGCGGGAGGGCCTGGGGCACAGATACGCAGTATTTT	CASRLTSGRAWGTDTQYF
TRBV29-1	NA	TRBJ1-1	few	TGCAGCGTCACCGAAGGGGTGAACACTGAAGCTTTCTTT	CSVTEGVNTEAFF
TRBV11-3	NA	TRBJ1-5	NA	TGTGCCAGCAGCTTAGGTCAGAATCAGCCCCAGCATTTT	CASSLGQNQPQHF
TRBV11-2	TRBD1	TRBJ2-7	NA	TGTGCCAGCAGCTTAGGACAGGGGGCTTACGAGCAGTACTTC	CASSLGQGAYEQYF
TRBV2	TRBD2	TRBJ2-2	NA	TGTGCCAGCAGTGGGGCACTAGCGGGAGCTCCCGGGGAGCTGTTTTTT	CASSGALAGAPGELFF
TRBV18	TRBD2	TRBJ2-1	NA	TGTGCCAGCTCACCGGGGACTACCTTCAATGAGCAGTTCTTC	CASSPGTTFNEQFF
TRBV4-1	NA	TRBJ1-1	NA	TGCGCCAGCAGCCGCTTCCTGGACAGGAACACTGAAGCTTTCTTT	CASSRFLDRNTEAFF
TRBV27	NA	TRBJ2-7	NA	TGTGCCAGCAGTTGGGTTCCCGGGACACCACCGGGCGAGCAGTACTTC	CASSWVPGTPPGEQYF
TRBV27	TRBD2	TRBJ2-2	NA	TGTGCCAGCCGGCCTAGCGGGACGGCCGGGGAGCTGTTTTTT	CASRPSGTAGELFF
TRBV3-1/TRBV3-2	TRBD2	TRBJ2-1	NA	TGTGCCAGCAGCCAAGCCGGGACTAGCGGATACAATGAGCAGTTCTTC	CASSQAGTSGYNEQFF
TRBV30	TRBD2	TRBJ2-1	NA	TGTGCCTGGAGAGCCTTCCCTAAGCGACTAGCAACGGATGAGCAGTTCTTC	CAWRAFPKRLATDEQFF
TRBV27	NA	TRBJ1-1	once	TGTGCCAGCAGTTTGGGCCACCCGGGGACTCCTACTGAAGCTTTCTTT	CASSLGHPGTPTEAFF
TRBV7-6	TRBD1	TRBJ1-3	NA	TGTGCCAGCAGCCGTGAGGAACAGGGGAGATCACTGAGAGGAAACACCATATATTTT	CASSREEQGRSLRGNTIYF
TRBV9	NA	TRBJ2-1	NA	TGTGCCAGCAGCGATCGGACTCGTCGTTACAATGAGCAGTTCTTC	CASSDRTRRYNEQFF
TRBV6-5	TRBD2	TRBJ2-7	NA	TGTGCCAGCTGTCTAGCGGGGGGGCGGTGCTACGAGCAGTACTTC	CASCLAGGRCYEQYF